Below, one T cell receptor (beta chain) is given with its context. The data were obtained in a study of Tregs in tolerant kidney transplant recipients. CDR3 length: 14 residues. Trimming pared 5 bases from V and 0 bases from J, leaving 8 bases between. Germline V gene sequence: CDR1 GTSNPN, CDR2 SVGIG (reference sequence). Profiling relied on immunoSEQ multiplex PCR, and the TCRdb table lists in-frame clones only, not all of them. The table includes 110,000 or so clones, around 91% detected once. The origin of this receptor is a human donor in good health. J is TRBJ2-6 and V is TRBV30; D uncertain. The specimen sequenced was CD4+ T cells from blood. In nucleotides, the CDR3 is TGTGCCTGGGGACCAAGCTCTGGGGCCAACGTCCTGACTTTC. Encoded protein: CAWGPSSGANVLTF. Together with reference TRBV30 and TRBJ2-6, the CDR3 gives the full variable domain: SQTIHQWPATLVQPVGSPLSLECTVEGTSNPNLYWYRQAAGRGLQLLFYSVGIGQISSEVPQNLSASRPQDRQFILSSKKLLLSDSGFYLCAWGPSSGANVLTFGAGSRLTVL.